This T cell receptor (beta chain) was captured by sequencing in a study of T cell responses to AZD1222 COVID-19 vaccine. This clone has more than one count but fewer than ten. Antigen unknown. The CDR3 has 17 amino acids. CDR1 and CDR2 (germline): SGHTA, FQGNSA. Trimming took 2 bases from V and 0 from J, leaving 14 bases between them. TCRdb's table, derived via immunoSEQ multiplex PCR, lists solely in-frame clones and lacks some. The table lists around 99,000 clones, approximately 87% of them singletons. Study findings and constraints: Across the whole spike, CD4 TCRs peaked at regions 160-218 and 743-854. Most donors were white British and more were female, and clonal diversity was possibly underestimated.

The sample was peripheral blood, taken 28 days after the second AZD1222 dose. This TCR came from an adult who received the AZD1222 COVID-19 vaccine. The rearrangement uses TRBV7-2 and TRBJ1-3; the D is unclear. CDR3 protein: CASSLWPGGSSGNTIYF. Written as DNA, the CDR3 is TGTGCCAGCAGCTTATGGCCGGGAGGGAGCTCTGGAAACACCATATATTTT.